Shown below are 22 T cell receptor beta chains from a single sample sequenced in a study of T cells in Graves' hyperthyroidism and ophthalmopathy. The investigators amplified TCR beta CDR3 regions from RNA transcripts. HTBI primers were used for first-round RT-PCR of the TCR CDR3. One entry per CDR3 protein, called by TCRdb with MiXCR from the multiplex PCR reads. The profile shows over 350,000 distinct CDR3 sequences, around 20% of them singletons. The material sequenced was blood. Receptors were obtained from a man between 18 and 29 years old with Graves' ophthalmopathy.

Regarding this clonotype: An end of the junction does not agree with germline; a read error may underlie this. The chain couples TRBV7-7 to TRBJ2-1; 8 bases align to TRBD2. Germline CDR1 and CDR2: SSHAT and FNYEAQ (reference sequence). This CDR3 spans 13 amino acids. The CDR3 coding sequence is TGTGCTAGCAGCCGGGGGGGTCACAATGAGCAGTTCTTC. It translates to CASSRGGHNEQFF.

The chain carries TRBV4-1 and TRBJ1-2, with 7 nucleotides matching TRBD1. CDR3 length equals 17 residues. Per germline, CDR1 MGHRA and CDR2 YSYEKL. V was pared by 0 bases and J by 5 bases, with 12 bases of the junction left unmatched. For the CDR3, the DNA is TGCGCCAGCAGCCAAGATCTAGCGACAGGGAGTCGTTATGGCTACACCTTC. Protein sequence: CASSQDLATGSRYGYTF.

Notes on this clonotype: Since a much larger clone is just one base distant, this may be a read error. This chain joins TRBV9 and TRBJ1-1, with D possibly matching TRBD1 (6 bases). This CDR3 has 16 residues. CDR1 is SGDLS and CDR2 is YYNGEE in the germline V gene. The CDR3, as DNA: TGTGCCAGCAGCGTAGGGAAGGGGACACAGAACACTAAAGCTTTCTTT. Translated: CASSVGKGTQNTKAFF.

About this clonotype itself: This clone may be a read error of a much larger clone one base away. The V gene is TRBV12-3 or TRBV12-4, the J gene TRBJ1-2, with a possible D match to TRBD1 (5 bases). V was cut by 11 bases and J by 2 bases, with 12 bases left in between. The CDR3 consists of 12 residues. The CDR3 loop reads CAGKTGNYGYTF. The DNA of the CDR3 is TGTGCCGGCAAAACAGGAAACTATGGCTACACCTTC.

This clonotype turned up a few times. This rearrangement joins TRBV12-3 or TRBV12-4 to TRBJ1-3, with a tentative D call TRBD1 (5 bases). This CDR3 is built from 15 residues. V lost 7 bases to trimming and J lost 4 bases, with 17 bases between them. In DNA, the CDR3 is TGTGCCAGCAATTATTTCGGGACCCACGGAAACACCATATATTTT. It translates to CASNYFGTHGNTIYF.

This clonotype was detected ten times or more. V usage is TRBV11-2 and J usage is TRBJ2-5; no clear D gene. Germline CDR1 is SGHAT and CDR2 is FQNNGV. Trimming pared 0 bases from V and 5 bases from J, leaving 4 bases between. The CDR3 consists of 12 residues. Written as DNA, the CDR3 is TGTGCCAGCAGCTTAGATTCCGAGACCCAGTACTTC. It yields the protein CASSLDSETQYF.

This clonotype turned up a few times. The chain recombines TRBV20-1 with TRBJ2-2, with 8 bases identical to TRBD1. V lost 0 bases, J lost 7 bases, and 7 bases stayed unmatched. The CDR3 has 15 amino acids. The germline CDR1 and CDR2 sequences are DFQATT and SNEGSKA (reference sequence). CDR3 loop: CSARDVNRGSGELFF. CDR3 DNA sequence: TGCAGTGCTAGAGATGTAAACAGGGGGAGCGGGGAGCTGTTTTTT.

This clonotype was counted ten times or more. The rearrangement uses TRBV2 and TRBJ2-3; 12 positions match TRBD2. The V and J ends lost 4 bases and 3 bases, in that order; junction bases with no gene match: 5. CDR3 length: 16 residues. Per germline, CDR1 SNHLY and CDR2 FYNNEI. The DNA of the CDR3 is TGTGCCAGCAGTGGTGGTACTAGCGGGGGGACAGATACGCAGTATTTT. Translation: CASSGGTSGGTDTQYF. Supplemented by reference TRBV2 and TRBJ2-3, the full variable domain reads EPEVTQTPSHQVTQMGQEVILRCVPISNHLYFYWYRQILGQKVEFLVSFYNNEISEKSEIFDDQFSVERPDGSNFTLKIRSTKLEDSAMYFCASSGGTSGGTDTQYFGPGTRLTVL.

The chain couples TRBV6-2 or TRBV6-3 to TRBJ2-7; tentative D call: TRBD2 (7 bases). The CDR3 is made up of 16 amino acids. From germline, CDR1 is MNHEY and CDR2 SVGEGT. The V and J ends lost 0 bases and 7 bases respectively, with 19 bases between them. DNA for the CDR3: TGTGCCAGCAGTTACTCGAATCTGCGGGGGCCCAGAGAGCAGTACTTC. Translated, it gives CASSYSNLRGPREQYF.

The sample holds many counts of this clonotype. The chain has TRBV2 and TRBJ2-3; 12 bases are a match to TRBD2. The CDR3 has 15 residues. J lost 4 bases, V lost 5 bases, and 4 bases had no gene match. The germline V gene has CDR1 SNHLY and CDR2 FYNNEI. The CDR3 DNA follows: TGTGCCAGCAGTCCTTCTAGCGGGGGGGCAGATACGCAGTATTTT. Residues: CASSPSSGGADTQYF. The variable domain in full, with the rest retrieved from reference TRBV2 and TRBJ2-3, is EPEVTQTPSHQVTQMGQEVILRCVPISNHLYFYWYRQILGQKVEFLVSFYNNEISEKSEIFDDQFSVERPDGSNFTLKIRSTKLEDSAMYFCASSPSSGGADTQYFGPGTRLTVL.

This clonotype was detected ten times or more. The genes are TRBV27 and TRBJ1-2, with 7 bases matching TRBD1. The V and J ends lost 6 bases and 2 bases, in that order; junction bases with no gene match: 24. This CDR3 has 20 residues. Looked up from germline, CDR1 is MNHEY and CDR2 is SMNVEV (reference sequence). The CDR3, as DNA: TGTGCCAGCAGGAGTCCGATTTCGAGGGACAGCTCAAGGGAGAACTATGGCTACACCTTC. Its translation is CASRSPISRDSSRENYGYTF.

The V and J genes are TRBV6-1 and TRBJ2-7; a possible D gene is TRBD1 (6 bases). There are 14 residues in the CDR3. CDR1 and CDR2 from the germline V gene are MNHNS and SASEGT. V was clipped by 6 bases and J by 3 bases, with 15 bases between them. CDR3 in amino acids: CASRAGTIFYEQYF. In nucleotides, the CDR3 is TGTGCCAGCAGGGCCGGGACAATTTTCTACGAGCAGTACTTC.

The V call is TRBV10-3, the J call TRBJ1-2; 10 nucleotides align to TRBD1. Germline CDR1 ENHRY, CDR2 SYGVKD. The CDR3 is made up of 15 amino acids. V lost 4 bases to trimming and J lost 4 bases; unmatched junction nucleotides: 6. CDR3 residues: CAISGPRTGGYGYTF. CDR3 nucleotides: TGTGCCATCAGTGGCCCGAGGACAGGGGGCTATGGCTACACCTTC.

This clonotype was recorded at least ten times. The CDR3 bases are TGTGCCAGCAGCCGGGGGGTGACCTATGGCTACACCTTC. Protein sequence: CASSRGVTYGYTF. The chain recombines TRBV5-6 with TRBJ1-2; maybe TRBD1 (5 bases). CDR1 SGHDT and CDR2 YYEEEE come from the germline V gene. Trimming removed 4 bases at V and 4 bases at J, with 11 bases between. The CDR3 consists of 13 residues.

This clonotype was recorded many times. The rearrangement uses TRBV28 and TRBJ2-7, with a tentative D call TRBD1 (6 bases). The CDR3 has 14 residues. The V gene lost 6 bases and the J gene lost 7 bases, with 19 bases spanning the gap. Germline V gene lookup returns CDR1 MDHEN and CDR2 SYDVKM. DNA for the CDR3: TGTGCCAGCAGGGATCACAGGGCCTTCTGGGAGCAGTACTTC. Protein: CASRDHRAFWEQYF.

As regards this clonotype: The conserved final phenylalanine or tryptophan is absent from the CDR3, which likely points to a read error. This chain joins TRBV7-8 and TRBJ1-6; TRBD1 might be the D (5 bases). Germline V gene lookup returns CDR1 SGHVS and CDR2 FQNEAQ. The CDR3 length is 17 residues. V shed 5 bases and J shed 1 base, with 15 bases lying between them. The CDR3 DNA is TGTGCCAGCAGCATTGGGGGGGTTTATTCCTATAATTCACCCCTCCACTCT. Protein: CASSIGGVYSYNSPLHS.

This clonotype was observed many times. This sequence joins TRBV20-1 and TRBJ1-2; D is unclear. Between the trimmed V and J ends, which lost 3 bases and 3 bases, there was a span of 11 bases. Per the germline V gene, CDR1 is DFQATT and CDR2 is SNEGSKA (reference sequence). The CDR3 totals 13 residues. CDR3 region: CSASVTDDYGYTF. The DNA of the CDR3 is TGCAGTGCTAGCGTGACGGACGACTATGGCTACACCTTC.

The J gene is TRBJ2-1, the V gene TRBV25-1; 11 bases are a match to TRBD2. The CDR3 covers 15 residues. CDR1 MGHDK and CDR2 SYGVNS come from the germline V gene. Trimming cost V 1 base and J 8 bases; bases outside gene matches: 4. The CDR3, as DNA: TGTGCCAGCAGTGAATCTAGCGGGGGGTTCGATGAGCAGTTCTTC. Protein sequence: CASSESSGGFDEQFF.

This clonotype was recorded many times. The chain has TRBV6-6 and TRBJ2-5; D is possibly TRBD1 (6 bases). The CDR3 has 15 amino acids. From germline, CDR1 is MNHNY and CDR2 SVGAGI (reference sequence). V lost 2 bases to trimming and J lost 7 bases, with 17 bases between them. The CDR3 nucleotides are TGTGCCAGCAGTTACGACCACCCCCAAGGGGGGACCCAGTACTTC. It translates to CASSYDHPQGGTQYF.

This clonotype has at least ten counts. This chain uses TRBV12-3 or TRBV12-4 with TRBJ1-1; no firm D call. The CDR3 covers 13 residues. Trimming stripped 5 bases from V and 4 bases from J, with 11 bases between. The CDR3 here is CASSQEIGTEAFF. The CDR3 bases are TGTGCCAGCAGTCAAGAAATCGGCACTGAAGCTTTCTTT.

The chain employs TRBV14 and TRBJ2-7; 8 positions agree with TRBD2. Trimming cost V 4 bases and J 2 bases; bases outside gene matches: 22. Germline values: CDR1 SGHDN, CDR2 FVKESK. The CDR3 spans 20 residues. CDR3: CASSPNPTKAGGGATYEQYF. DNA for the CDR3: TGTGCCAGCAGCCCGAACCCGACTAAGGCCGGGGGGGGGGCAACCTACGAGCAGTACTTC.

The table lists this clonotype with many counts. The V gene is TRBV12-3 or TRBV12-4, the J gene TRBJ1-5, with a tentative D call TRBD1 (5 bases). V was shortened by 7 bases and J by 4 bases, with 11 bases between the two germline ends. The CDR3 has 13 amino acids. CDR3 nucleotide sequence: TGTGCCAGCACCCTTGGGGGGAATCAGCCCCAGCATTTT. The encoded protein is CASTLGGNQPQHF.